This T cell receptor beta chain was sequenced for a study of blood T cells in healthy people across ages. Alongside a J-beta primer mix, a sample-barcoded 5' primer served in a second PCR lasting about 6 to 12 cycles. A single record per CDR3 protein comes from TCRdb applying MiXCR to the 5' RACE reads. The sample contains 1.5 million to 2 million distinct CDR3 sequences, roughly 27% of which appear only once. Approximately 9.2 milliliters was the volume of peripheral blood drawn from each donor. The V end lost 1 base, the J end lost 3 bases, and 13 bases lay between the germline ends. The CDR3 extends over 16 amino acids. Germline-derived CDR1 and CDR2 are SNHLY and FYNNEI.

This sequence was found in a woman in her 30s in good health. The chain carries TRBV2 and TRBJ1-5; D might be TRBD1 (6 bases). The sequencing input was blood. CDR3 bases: TGTGCCAGCAGTGAAGTGGGCAGGGGTGACAATCAGCCCCAGCATTTT. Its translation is CASSEVGRGDNQPQHF.